Each of the 18 T cell receptor beta chains below was sequenced from the same sample in a study of T cells in tuberculosis. Assay used: immunoSEQ multiplex PCR; TCRdb lists only in-frame clones, some missing. The table lists roughly 61,000 clones, 88% of them singletons. After thawing and overnight rest, PBMC were stained with GMM-loaded CD1B tetramer, viability dye and anti-CD3 for sorting. The CD1B tetramers carried C32 glucose monomycolate purified from Rhodococcus equi. The specimen sequenced was CD1b-GMM tetramer-negative cells sorted from PBMCs. The receptors originated from an adult woman with latent tuberculosis.

The J gene is TRBJ2-1, the V gene TRBV6-4; 11 bases align to TRBD2. CDR1 is MRHNA, CDR2 SNTAGT, per germline. The CDR3 runs to 14 residues. The J segment lost 6 bases and the V segment lost 4 bases, leaving 2 bases of the junction unmatched. CDR3 DNA sequence: TGTGCCAGCAGTGGTAGCGGGAGGGTCAATGAGCAGTTCTTC. It encodes CASSGSGRVNEQFF.

The chain is built from TRBV11-3 and TRBJ2-3; 8 bases match TRBD2. Looked up from germline, CDR1 is SGHNT and CDR2 is YENEEA. Trimming took 1 base from V and 3 from J; bases not matched to a gene: 9. The CDR3 is 17 amino acids. Here the CDR3 reads CASSLGFSGGPTDTQYF. The CDR3, as DNA: TGTGCCAGCAGCTTAGGGTTCTCGGGAGGGCCAACAGATACGCAGTATTTT. The whole variable domain, filled in from reference TRBV11-3 and TRBJ2-3, reads EAGVVQSPRYKIIEKKQPVAFWCNPISGHNTLYWYLQNLGQGPELLIRYENEEAVDDSQLPKDRFSAERLKGVDSTLKIQPAELGDSAVYLCASSLGFSGGPTDTQYFGPGTRLTVL.

This rearrangement joins TRBV6-6 to TRBJ2-1; maybe TRBD2 (5 bases). V shed 4 bases and J shed 5 bases, with 18 bases lying between them. CDR1 MNHNY and CDR2 SVGAGI come from the germline V gene (reference sequence). The CDR3 sequence is 16 residues long. The CDR3 nucleotides read TGTGCCAGCAGTTCTTATCCCCTAGCCCCGGACAATGAGCAGTTCTTC. This sequence encodes CASSSYPLAPDNEQFF.

V and J are TRBV7-9 and TRBJ1-2, with D perhaps TRBD1 (6 bases). Germline values: CDR1 SEHNR, CDR2 FQNEAQ (reference sequence). The CDR3 is made up of 15 amino acids. V lost 1 base, J lost 2 bases, and 11 bases lay in between. The CDR3 DNA sequence: TGTGCCAGCAGCTTAGTTACAGGGCCAAACTATGGCTACACCTTC. Translated: CASSLVTGPNYGYTF.

The chain couples TRBV7-9 to TRBJ2-5; no clear D gene. Trimming removed 5 bases from V and 5 bases from J, with 12 bases in between. The CDR3 runs to 13 residues. Germline V gene sequence: CDR1 SEHNR, CDR2 FQNEAQ (reference sequence). The CDR3 DNA sequence: TGTGCCAGCAGCCCAGGATCCTGGGAGACCCAGTACTTC. Its protein product is CASSPGSWETQYF.

This clone was seen a single time. The chain combines TRBV7-9 with TRBJ1-1, with D maybe TRBD1 (5 bases). CDR1 and CDR2 from the germline V gene are SEHNR and FQNEAQ (reference sequence). Deletions cut 1 base from V and 3 bases from J, with 9 bases between. The CDR3 extends over 14 amino acids. CDR3 nucleotides: TGTGCCAGCAGCTTAGGGAGACAGTACACTGAAGCTTTCTTT. Amino acids: CASSLGRQYTEAFF.

This chain connects TRBV9 to TRBJ1-2; no firm D call. The CDR3 is 15 amino acids. With 0 bases removed from V and 2 bases from J, the gap between germline ends came to 11 bases. From germline, CDR1 is SGDLS and CDR2 YYNGEE. The DNA of the CDR3 is TGTGCCAGCAGCGTAGGGCAAGGAGGGAACTATGGCTACACCTTC. It specifies CASSVGQGGNYGYTF.

The chain uses TRBV2 and TRBJ1-5, with 7 bases matching TRBD1. The CDR3 is 13 amino acids. Trimming cost V 6 bases and J 2 bases; bases outside gene matches: 1. Germline V gene sequence: CDR1 SNHLY, CDR2 FYNNEI. Here the CDR3 DNA reads TGTGCCAGCAGAGGACAGGGCAATCAGCCCCAGCATTTT. Translating it yields CASRGQGNQPQHF.

The rearrangement links TRBV7-9 to TRBJ1-5, with D perhaps TRBD1 (5 bases). The CDR3 has 14 amino acids. CDR1 is SEHNR and CDR2 is FQNEAQ in the germline V gene (reference sequence). V was cut by 3 bases and J by 1 base, with 7 bases left in between. The CDR3 region is CASSFAGSNQPQHF. DNA for the CDR3: TGTGCCAGCAGCTTCGCAGGGAGCAATCAGCCCCAGCATTTT.

This clone was found once. The rearrangement joins TRBV5-1 to TRBJ2-3; a weak D match, TRBD2 (6 bases). V gave up 0 bases and J gave up 1 base, with 12 bases separating them. The germline V gene encodes CDR1 SGHRS and CDR2 YFSETQ. The CDR3 contains 16 residues. The CDR3 DNA reads TGCGCCAGCAGCTTGGCTAGCGCGCGAGGCACAGATACGCAGTATTTT. This sequence encodes CASSLASARGTDTQYF.

The chain has TRBV2 and TRBJ2-7, with 7 positions matching TRBD1. Germline assignment: CDR1 SNHLY and CDR2 FYNNEI. CDR3 length equals 13 residues. The junction had 6 bases not matched to a gene; V was cut back by 6 bases and J by 4 bases. CDR3 protein: CASSNRGRYEQYF. CDR3 nucleotides: TGTGCCAGCAGCAACAGGGGCAGGTACGAGCAGTACTTC.

The chain uses TRBV6-1 and TRBJ2-1; D call uncertain. Germline-derived CDR1 and CDR2 are MNHNS and SASEGT. The CDR3 loop spans 17 amino acids. V was cut by 4 bases and J by 0 bases, with 16 bases left in between. CDR3 sequence: CASSVDPTEFSYNEQFF. The CDR3 nucleotides read TGTGCCAGCAGTGTAGACCCTACAGAATTCTCCTACAATGAGCAGTTCTTC.

The CDR3 DNA reads TGTGCCAGTAGTATATACGGCGAGCAGTACTTC. Amino acid sequence: CASSIYGEQYF. The V call is TRBV19, the J call TRBJ2-7; D is uncertain. This CDR3 comprises 11 residues. V was trimmed by 2 bases and J by 6 bases, leaving 5 bases between them. The V gene's germline CDR1 is LNHDA and CDR2 SQIVND (reference sequence).

V and J are TRBV29-1 and TRBJ1-2; perhaps TRBD1 as D (5 bases). This CDR3 spans 11 amino acids. In germline, CDR1 is SQVTM, CDR2 ANQGSEA. V shed 4 bases and J shed 5 bases, with 8 bases lying between them. CDR3 nucleotide sequence: TGCAGCGTTGGACAGCGTTATGGCTACACCTTC. As protein: CSVGQRYGYTF.

This chain links TRBV2 with TRBJ2-5; 12 positions match TRBD2. Losses at the gene ends were 7 bases for V and 1 base for J; bases not matched to a gene: 7. The CDR3 has 16 amino acids. Per germline, CDR1 SNHLY and CDR2 FYNNEI. The CDR3 here is CASNLGLAGSQETQYF. DNA for the CDR3: TGTGCCAGCAACCTCGGACTAGCGGGGAGCCAAGAGACCCAGTACTTC.

The CDR3, as DNA: TGCGCCAGCAGCCATGAGACCAGGGGTTACGGCACAGATACGCAGTATTTT. It encodes CASSHETRGYGTDTQYF. The genes are TRBV4-3 and TRBJ2-3; tentative D call: TRBD1 (6 bases). This CDR3 region has 17 residues. Germline-derived CDR1 and CDR2 are LGHNA and YSLEER. Trimming removed 3 bases from V and 1 base from J, with 17 bases in between.

The chain couples TRBV30 to TRBJ2-7, with a tentative D call TRBD1 (6 bases). Germline values: CDR1 GTSNPN, CDR2 SVGIG (reference sequence). CDR3 length equals 13 residues. Trimming pared 0 bases from V and 3 bases from J, leaving 9 bases between. The CDR3 spells CAWSVQGYYEQYF. The CDR3 nucleotides are TGTGCCTGGAGTGTACAGGGTTACTACGAGCAGTACTTC.

The chain combines TRBV4-2 with TRBJ2-2; 9 bases fit TRBD1. This CDR3 comprises 15 residues. Per germline, CDR1 LGHNA and CDR2 YNFKEQ. Trimming at V came to 4 bases and at J to 5 bases, leaving 5 bases not matched to a gene. The CDR3 sequence is CASSLWTGDTGELFF. As DNA, the CDR3 is TGTGCCAGCAGCCTCTGGACAGGGGATACCGGGGAGCTGTTTTTT.